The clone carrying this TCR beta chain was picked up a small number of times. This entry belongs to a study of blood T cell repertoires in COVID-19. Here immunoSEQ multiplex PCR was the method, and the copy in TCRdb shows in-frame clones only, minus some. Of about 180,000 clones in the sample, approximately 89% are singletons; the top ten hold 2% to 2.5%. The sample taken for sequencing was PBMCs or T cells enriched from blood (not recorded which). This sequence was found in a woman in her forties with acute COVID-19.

The CDR3: CASSIPEYGYTF. DNA for the CDR3: TGTGCCAGTAGTATTCCGGAGTATGGCTACACCTTC. The chain is built from TRBV19 and TRBJ1-2; D ambiguous. The CDR3 sequence is 12 residues long. The germline gives CDR1 LNHDA, CDR2 SQIVND (reference sequence). The V and J ends lost 3 bases and 5 bases respectively, with 7 bases between them.